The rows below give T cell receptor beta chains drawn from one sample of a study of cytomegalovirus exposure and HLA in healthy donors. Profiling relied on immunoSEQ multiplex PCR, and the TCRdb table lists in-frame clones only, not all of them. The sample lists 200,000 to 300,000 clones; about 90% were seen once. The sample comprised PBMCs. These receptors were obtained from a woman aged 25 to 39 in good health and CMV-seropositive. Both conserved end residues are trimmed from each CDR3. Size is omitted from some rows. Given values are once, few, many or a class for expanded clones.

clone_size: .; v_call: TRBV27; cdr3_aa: ASSSFRSSEQF
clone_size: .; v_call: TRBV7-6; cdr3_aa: ASSLGTSPGELF
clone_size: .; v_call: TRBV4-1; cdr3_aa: ASSQDRLEQEKLF
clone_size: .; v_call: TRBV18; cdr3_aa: ASSPSLSFNQETQY
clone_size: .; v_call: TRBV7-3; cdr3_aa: ASSRFEGLSYEQY
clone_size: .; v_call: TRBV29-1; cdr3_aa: SVEPGVSYNEQF
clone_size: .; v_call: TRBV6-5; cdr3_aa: ASGRERSYEQY
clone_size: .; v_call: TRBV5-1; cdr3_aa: ASSLAPGSSGRGEQF
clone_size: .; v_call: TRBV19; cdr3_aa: ASSVGDTQY
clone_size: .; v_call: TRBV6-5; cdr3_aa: ASSYQEGATNEKLF
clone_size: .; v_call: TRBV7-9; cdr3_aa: ASSKTSGSYEQY
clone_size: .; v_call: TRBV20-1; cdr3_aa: SATFGNEQF
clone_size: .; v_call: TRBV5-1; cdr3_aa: ASSWAEDSNTGELF
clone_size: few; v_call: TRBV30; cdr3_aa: AWSLPAGGNNEQF
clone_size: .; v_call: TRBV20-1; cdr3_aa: SATRGEQY
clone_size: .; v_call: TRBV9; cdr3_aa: ASNGGSEYEQY
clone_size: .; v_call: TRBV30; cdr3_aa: AWNIGRGSGNTIY
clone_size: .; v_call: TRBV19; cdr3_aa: ASSDREGETQY
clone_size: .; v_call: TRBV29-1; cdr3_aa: SVEGVFGGGDTQY
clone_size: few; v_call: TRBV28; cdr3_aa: ASSPETGRETQY
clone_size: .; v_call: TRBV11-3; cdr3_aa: ASSDDSYEQY
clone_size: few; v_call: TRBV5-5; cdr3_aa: ASRSGTGRRTEAF
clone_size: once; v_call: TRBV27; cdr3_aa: ASSKEGTANTEAF
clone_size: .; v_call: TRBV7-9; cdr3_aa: ASSGTGIRSDTQY
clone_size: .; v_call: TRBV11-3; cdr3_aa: ASSRTSGPSQY
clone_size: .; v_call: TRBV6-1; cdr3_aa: ASSAGWDTQY
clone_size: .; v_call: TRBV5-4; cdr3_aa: ASSRRTSGSREQY
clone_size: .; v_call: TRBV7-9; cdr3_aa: ASSPRYSDNYGYT
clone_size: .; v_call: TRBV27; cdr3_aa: ASSLGQGASPIYGYT
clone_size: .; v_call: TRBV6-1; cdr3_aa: ASSGTGGRGNTIY
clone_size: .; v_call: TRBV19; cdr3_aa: ASSIFGTSSNQPQH
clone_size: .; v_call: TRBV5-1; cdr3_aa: ASSPDTGNTIY
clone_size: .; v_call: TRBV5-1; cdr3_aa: ASSKGLAGPYEQY
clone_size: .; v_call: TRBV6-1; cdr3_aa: ASSEYAGSYEQY
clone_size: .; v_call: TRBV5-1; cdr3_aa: ASSESGMQLNEQF
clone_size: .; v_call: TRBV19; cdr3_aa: ASSTDTGGDQPQH
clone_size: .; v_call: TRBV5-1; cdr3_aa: ASTTVQGSAYGYT
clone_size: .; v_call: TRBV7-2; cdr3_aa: ASTPVRGLNEQY
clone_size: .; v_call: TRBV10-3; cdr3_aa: AISERGAGEKLF
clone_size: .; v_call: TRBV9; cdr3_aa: ASSAGLADTDTQY
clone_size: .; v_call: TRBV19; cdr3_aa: ASSTSGSSDEQF
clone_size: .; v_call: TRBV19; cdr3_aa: ASSPVKGIREGETQY
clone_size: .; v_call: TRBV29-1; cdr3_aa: SVATIDTQY
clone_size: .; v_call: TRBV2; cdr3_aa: ASSELRQALTSYEQY
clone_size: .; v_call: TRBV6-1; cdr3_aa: ASSPGLSPNQPQH
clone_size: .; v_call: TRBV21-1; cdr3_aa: ASSKRGWGWGTDTQY
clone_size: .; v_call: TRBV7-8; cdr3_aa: ASSLAETLETQY
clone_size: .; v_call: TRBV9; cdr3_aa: ASSVVGSGGELF
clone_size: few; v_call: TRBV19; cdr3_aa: ASSIGGSSTDTQY
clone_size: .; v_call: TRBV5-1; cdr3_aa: ASSTQTGLNTEAF
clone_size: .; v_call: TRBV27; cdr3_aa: ASSARGFYGYT
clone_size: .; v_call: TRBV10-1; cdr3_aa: ASSGPGLYNEQF
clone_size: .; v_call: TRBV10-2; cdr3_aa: ASSEGAGEVSAF
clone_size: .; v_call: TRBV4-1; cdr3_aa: ASSQERAGGVLGEQY
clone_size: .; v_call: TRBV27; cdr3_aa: ASSLGTPGNTIY